This T cell receptor beta chain was found in a study of shared clonotypes between healthy human individuals. Study summary: Used for every donor were three CD4 naive, three CD4 memory, two CD8 naive and one CD8 memory plate.

To note about this clone: Its antigen remains unknown.

Study-wide results and caveats: Naive subsets typically showed greater estimated richness than memory subsets.

TCRdb keeps only in-frame clones here, not all; method: immunoSEQ multiplex PCR. The table includes approximately 340,000 clones, over 70% detected once. Between the trimmed V and J ends, which lost 2 bases and 1 base, there was a span of 14 bases. The length of the CDR3 is 16 residues. This rearrangement joins TRBV23-1 to TRBJ1-1, with TRBD1 as a possible D gene (5 bases). TRBV23-1 is an ORF, with its function uncertain. The sequence was collected from a man aged 25 to 45 in good health. The source material was memory CD4+ T cells sorted from blood. Regarding subset: CD45RA-negative fraction. The CDR3 here is CASSQTCWGRNTEAFF. The CDR3 DNA reads TGCGCCAGCAGTCAAACCTGTTGGGGCAGGAACACTGAAGCTTTCTTT.